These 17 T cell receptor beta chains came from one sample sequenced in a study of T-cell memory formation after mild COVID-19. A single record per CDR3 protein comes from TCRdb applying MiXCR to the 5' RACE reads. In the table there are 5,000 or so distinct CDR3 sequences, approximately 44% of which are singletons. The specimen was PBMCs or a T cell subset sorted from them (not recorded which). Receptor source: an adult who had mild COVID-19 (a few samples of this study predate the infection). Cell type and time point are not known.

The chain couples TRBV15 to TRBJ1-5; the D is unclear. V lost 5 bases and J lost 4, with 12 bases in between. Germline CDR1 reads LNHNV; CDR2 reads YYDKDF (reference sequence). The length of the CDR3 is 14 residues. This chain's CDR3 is CATSSFTGNQPQHF. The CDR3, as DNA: TGTGCCACCAGCTCATTTACCGGTAATCAGCCCCAGCATTTT.

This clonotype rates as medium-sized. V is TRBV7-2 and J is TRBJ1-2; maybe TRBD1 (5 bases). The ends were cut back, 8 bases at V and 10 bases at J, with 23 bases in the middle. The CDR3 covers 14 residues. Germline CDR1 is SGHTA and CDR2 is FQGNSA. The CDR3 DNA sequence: TGTGCCAGCGGTGTCCCAGGGACGGTTATTCCCTACACCTTC. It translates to CASGVPGTVIPYTF.

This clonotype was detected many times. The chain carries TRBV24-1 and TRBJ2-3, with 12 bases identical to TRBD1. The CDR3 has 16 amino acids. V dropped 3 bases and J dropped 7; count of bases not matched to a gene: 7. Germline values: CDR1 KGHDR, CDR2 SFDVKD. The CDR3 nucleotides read TGTGCCACCAGTGATGGAGGGGACAGGGGGCGGAATACGCAGTATTTT. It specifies CATSDGGDRGRNTQYF.

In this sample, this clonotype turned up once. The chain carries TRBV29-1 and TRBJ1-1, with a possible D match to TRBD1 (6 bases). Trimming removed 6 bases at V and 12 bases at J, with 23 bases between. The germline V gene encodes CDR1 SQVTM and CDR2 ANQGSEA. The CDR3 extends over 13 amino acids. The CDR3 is CSVGAYRARETFF. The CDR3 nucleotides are TGCAGCGTGGGGGCTTACAGGGCACGAGAAACTTTCTTT.

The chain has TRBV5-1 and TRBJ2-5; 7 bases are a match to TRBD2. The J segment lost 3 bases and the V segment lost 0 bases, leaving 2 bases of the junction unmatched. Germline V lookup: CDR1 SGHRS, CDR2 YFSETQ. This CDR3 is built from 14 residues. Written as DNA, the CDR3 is TGCGCCAGCAGCTTGGAGAGCGGGGAAGAGACCCAGTACTTC. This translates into CASSLESGEETQYF.

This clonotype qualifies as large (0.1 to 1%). The CDR3 loop is CASSFDMGQPQHF. The CDR3 DNA reads as TGTGCCAGCAGCTTCGACATGGGGCAGCCCCAGCATTTT. This chain links TRBV7-2 with TRBJ1-5; D is ambiguous. Germline V gives CDR1 SGHTA, CDR2 FQGNSA. Between the trimmed V and J ends, which lost 3 bases and 7 bases, there was a span of 10 bases. The CDR3 extends over 13 amino acids.

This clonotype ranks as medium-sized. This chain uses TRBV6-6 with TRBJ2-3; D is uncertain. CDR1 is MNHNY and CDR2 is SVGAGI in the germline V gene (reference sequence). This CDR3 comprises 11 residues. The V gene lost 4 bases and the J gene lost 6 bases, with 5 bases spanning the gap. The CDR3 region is CASSSPDTQYF. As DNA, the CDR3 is TGTGCCAGCAGTTCCCCGGATACGCAGTATTTT.

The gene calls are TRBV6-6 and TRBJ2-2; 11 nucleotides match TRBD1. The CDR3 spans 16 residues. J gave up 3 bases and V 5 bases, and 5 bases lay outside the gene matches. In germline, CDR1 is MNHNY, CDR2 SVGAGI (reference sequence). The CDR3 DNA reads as TGTGCCAGCAGTCGCCCGGGACAGGGGGACACCGGGGAGCTGTTTTTT. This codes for CASSRPGQGDTGELFF.

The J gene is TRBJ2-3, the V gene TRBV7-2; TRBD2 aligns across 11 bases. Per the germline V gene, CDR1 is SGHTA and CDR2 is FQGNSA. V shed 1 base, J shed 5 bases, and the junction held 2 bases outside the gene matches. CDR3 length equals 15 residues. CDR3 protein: CASSLVGTSGDTQYF. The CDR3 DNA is TGTGCCAGCAGCTTAGTAGGGACTAGCGGAGATACGCAGTATTTT.

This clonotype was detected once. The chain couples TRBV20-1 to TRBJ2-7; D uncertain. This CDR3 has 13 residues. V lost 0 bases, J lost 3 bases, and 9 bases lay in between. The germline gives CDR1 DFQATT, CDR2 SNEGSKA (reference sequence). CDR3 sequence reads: CSARDSWNYEQYF. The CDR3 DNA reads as TGCAGTGCTAGAGATAGCTGGAACTACGAGCAGTACTTC.

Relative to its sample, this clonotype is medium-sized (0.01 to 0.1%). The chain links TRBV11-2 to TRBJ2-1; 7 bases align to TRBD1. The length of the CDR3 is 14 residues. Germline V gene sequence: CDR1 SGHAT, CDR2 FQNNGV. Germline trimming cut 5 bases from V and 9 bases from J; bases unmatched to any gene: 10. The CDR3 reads CASSARTGWLEQFF. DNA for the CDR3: TGTGCCAGCAGCGCCCGGACAGGTTGGCTTGAGCAGTTCTTC.

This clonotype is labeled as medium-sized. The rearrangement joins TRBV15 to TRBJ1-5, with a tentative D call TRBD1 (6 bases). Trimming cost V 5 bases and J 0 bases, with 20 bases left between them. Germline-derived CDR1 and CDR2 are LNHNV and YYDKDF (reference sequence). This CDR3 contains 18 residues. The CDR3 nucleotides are TGTGCCACCAGCGGACGGGACACACTGAGCAATAGCAATCAGCCCCAGCATTTT. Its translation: CATSGRDTLSNSNQPQHF.

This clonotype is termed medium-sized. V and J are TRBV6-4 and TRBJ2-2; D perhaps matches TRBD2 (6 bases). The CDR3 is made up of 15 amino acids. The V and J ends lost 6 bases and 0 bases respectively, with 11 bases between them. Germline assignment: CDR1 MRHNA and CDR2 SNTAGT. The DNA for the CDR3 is TGTGCCAGCAGCCAGCGGGTTGCGAACACCGGGGAGCTGTTTTTT. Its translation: CASSQRVANTGELFF.

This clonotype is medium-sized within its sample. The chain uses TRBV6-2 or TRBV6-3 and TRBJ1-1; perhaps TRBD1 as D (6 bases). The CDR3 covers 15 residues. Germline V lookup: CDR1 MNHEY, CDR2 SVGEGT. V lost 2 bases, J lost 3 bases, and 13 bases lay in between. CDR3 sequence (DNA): TGTGCCAGCAGTTACGGCACAGGGAGGGACACTGAAGCTTTCTTT. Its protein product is CASSYGTGRDTEAFF.

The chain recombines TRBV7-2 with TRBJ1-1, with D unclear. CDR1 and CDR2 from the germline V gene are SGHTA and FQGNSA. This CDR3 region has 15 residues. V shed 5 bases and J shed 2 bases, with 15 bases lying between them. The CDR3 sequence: CASSPRPGRNTEAFF. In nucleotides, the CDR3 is TGTGCCAGCAGCCCAAGGCCGGGTCGTAACACTGAAGCTTTCTTT. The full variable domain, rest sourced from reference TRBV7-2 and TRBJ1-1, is GAGVSQSPSNKVTEKGKDVELRCDPISGHTALYWYRQSLGQGLEFLIYFQGNSAPDKSGLPSDRFSAERTGGSVSTLTIQRTQQEDSAVYLCASSPRPGRNTEAFFGQGTRLTVV.

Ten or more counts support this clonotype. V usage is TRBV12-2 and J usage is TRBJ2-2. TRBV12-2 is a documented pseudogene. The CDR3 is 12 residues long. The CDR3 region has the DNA TGTGCAAGTCGCCCAAGCCCCGGGGAGCTGTTTTTT. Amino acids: CASRPSPGELFF.

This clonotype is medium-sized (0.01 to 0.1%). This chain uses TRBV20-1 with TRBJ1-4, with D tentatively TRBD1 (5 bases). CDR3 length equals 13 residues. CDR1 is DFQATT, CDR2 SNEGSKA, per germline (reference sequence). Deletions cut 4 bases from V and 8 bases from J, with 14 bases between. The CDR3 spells CSAMGFGGEKLFF. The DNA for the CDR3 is TGCAGTGCTATGGGATTTGGGGGGGAAAAACTGTTTTTT.